The subject of this entry is one TCR beta chain. The sample belongs to a study of T cell responses to AZD1222 COVID-19 vaccine. The germline gives CDR1 SGHNT, CDR2 YYREEE (reference sequence). The V and J ends lost 4 bases and 6 bases respectively, with 16 bases between them. The CDR3 runs 14 residues. Here immunoSEQ multiplex PCR was the method, and the copy in TCRdb shows in-frame clones only, minus some. This sample carries around 190,000 clones, approximately 91% of them seen once, and the ten largest clones take 1.5% to 2%. Sequencing used peripheral blood, obtained 28 days after the second AZD1222 dose. This TCR derives from an adult who received the AZD1222 COVID-19 vaccine. The chain employs TRBV5-4 and TRBJ1-2; perhaps TRBD1 as D (5 bases). In DNA form, the CDR3 reads TGTGCCAGCAGCGCGGAACCAGGGAGGCATGGCTACACCTTC. Translating it yields CASSAEPGRHGYTF.